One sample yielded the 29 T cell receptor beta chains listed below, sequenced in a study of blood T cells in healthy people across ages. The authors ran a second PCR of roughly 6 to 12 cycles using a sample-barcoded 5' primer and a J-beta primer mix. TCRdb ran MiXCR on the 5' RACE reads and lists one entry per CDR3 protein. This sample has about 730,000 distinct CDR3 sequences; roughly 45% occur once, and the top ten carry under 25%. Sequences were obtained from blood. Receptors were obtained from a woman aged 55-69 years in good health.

The CDR3: CASSPGGAPYGYTF. CDR3 sequence (DNA): TGTGCCAGCAGCCCAGGGGGCGCTCCGTATGGCTACACCTTC. This sequence joins TRBV11-2 and TRBJ1-2, with TRBD1 identical over 8 bases. CDR3 length: 14 residues. Trimming took 5 bases from V and 5 from J; bases not matched to a gene: 7. CDR1 is SGHAT and CDR2 is FQNNGV in the germline V gene.

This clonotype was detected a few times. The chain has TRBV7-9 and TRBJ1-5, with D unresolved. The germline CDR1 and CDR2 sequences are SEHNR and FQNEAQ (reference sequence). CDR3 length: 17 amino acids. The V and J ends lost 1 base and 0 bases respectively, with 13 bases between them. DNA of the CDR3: TGTGCCAGCAGCTTAGTTTCCAGAGGGAATAGCAATCAGCCCCAGCATTTT. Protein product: CASSLVSRGNSNQPQHF.

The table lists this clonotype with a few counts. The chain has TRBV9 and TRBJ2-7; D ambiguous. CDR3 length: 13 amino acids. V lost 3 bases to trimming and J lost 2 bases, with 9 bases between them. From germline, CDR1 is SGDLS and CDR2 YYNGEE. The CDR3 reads CASSASDTYEQYF. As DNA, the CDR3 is TGTGCCAGCAGCGCAAGCGATACCTACGAGCAGTACTTC. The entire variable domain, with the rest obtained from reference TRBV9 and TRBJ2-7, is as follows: DSGVTQTPKHLITATGQRVTLRCSPRSGDLSVYWYQQSLDQGLQFLIQYYNGEERAKGNILERFSAQQFPDLHSELNLSSLELGDSALYFCASSASDTYEQYFGPGTRLTVT.

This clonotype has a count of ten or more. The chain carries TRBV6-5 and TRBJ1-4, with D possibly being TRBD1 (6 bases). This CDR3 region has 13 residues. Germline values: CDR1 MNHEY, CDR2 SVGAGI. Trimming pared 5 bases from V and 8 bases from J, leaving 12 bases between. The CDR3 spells CASSRQTGEKLFF. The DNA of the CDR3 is TGTGCCAGCAGTCGGCAAACAGGGGAAAAACTGTTTTTT.

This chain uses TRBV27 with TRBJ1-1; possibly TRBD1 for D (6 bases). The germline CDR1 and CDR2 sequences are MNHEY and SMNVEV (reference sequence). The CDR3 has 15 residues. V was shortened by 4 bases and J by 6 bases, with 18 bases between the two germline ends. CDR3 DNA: TGTGCCAGCAGTTGGGAAGGGGGTTCGGTCTCTGAAGCTTTCTTT. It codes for CASSWEGGSVSEAFF.

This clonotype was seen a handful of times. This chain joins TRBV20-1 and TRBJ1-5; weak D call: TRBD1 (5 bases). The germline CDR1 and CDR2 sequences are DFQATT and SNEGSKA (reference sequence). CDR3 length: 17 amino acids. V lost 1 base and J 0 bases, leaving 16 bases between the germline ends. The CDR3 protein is CSARGRKGLISNQPQHF. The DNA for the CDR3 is TGCAGTGCTAGAGGGCGAAAGGGGCTTATTAGCAATCAGCCCCAGCATTTT.

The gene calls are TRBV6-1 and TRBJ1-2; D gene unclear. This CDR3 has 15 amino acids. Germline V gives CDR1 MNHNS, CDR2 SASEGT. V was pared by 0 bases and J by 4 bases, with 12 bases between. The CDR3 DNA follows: TGTGCCAGCAGTGAAGCGCTTCGGGCGATCTATGGCTACACCTTC. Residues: CASSEALRAIYGYTF.

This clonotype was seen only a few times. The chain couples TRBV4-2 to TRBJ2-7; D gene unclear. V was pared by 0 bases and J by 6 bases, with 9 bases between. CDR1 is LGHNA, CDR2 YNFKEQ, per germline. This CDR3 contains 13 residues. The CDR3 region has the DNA TGTGCCAGCAGCCAAGAAATAAAGCGCGAGCAGTACTTC. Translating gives CASSQEIKREQYF.

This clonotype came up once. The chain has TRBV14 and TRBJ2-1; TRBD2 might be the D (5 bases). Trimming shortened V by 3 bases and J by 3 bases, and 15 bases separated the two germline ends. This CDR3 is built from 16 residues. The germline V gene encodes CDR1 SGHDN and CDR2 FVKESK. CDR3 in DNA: TGTGCCAGCAGCCACAATCAGCGGACCTACTACAATGAGCAGTTCTTC. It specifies CASSHNQRTYYNEQFF.

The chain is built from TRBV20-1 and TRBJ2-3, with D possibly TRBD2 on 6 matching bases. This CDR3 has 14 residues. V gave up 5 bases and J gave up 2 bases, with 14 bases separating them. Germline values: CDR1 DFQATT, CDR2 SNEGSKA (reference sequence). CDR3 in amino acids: CSAPQAGHTDTQYF. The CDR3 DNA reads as TGCAGTGCTCCCCAGGCGGGGCACACAGATACGCAGTATTTT.

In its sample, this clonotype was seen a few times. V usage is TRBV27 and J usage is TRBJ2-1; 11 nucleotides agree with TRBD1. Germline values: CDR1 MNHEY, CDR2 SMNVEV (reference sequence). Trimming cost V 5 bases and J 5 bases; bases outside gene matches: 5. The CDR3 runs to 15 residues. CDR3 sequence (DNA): TGTGCCAGCAGTCCCGGGACAGGGGGTCACAATGAGCAGTTCTTC. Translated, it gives CASSPGTGGHNEQFF.

DNA for the CDR3: TGTGCCAGCAGCCCCCGCGGGACACTATTCTATGGCTACACCTTC. Translating it yields CASSPRGTLFYGYTF. The chain has TRBV9 and TRBJ1-2, with D possibly matching TRBD1 (6 bases). Trimming stripped 4 bases from V and 4 bases from J, with 17 bases between. Germline CDR1 is SGDLS and CDR2 is YYNGEE. This CDR3 is built from 15 residues. Drawing the rest from reference TRBV9 and TRBJ1-2, the complete variable domain is DSGVTQTPKHLITATGQRVTLRCSPRSGDLSVYWYQQSLDQGLQFLIQYYNGEERAKGNILERFSAQQFPDLHSELNLSSLELGDSALYFCASSPRGTLFYGYTFGSGTRLTVV.

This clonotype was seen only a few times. CDR3 DNA sequence: TGTGCCAGCAGTTCCCCGGGACAGGGGGCTGGGGCCAACGTCCTGACTTTC. Protein sequence: CASSSPGQGAGANVLTF. The chain is built from TRBV28 and TRBJ2-6; 11 positions match TRBD1. Losses at the gene ends were 4 bases for V and 2 bases for J; bases not matched to a gene: 4. This CDR3 has 17 amino acids. Germline V CDR1 and CDR2: MDHEN, SYDVKM.

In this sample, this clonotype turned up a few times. CDR3 bases: TGTGCCAGCTCACCCGGGACAAGCCAAGAGACCCAGTACTTC. Protein sequence: CASSPGTSQETQYF. The chain is built from TRBV18 and TRBJ2-5; D is possibly TRBD1 (6 bases). The germline gives CDR1 KGHSH, CDR2 LQKENI. Between the trimmed V and J ends, which lost 3 bases and 1 base, there was a span of 9 bases. The CDR3 totals 14 residues.

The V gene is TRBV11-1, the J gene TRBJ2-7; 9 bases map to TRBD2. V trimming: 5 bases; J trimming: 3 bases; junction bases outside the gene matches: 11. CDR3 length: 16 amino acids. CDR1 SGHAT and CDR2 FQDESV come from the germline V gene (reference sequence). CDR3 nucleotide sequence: TGTGCCAGCAGCCCCTGGGCGGGAGGGCCCATCTACGAGCAGTACTTC. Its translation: CASSPWAGGPIYEQYF.

This chain's CDR3 is CASSLAAYEKLFF. The DNA of the CDR3 is TGTGCCAGCAGCTTAGCGGCATATGAAAAACTGTTTTTT. The rearrangement joins TRBV7-2 to TRBJ1-4; no clear D gene. CDR3 size: 13 residues. In germline, CDR1 is SGHTA, CDR2 FQGNSA. Trimming shortened V by 0 bases and J by 6 bases, and 5 bases separated the two germline ends.

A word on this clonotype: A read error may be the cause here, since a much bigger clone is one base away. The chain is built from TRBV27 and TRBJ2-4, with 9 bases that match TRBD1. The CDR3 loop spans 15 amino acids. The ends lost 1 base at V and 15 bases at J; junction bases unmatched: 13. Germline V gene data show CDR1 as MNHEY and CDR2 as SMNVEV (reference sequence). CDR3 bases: TGTGCCAGCAGTTTATTCGGACAGGGGCCAAGGGAGCGGTACTTC. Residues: CASSLFGQGPRERYF.

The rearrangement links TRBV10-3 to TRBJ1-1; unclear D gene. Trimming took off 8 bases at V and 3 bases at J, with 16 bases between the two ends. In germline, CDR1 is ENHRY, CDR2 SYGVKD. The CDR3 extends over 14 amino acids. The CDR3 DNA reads TGTGCCATCGCGACGGAATGGAGGGACACTGAAGCTTTCTTT. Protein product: CAIATEWRDTEAFF.

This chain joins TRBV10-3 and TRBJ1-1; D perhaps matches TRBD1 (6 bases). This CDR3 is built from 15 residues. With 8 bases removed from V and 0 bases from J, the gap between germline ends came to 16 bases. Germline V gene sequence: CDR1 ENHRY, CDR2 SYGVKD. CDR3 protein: CAIGGREGVNTEAFF. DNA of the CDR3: TGTGCCATCGGTGGGAGGGAGGGGGTGAACACTGAAGCTTTCTTT.

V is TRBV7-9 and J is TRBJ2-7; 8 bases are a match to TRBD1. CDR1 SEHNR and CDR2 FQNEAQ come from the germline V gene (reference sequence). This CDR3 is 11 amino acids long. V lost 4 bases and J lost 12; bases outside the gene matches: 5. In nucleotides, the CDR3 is TGTGCCAGCAGCTCGGACAGGGCGCCGTACTTC. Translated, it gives CASSSDRAPYF.

This chain's CDR3 is CASSQGAGAYEQYF. CDR3 nucleotides: TGTGCCAGCAGCCAGGGCGCCGGAGCCTACGAGCAGTACTTC. J is TRBJ2-7 and V is TRBV4-2; D gene unclear. Germline lookup yields CDR1 LGHNA and CDR2 YNFKEQ. The ends were cut back, 3 bases at V and 2 bases at J, with 11 bases in the middle. The CDR3 covers 14 residues.

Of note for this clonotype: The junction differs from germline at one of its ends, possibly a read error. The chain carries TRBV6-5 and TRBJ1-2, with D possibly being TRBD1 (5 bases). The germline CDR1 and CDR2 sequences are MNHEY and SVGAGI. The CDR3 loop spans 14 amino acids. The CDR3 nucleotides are TGTGCCAGCAGTTACGATCAGGGTACCTATGGCTACATCTTC. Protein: CASSYDQGTYGYIF.

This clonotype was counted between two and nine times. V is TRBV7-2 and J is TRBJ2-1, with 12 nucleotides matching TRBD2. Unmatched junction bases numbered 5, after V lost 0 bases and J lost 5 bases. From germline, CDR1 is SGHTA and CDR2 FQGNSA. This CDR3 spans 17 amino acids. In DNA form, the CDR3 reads TGTGCCAGCAGCTTAGCGGGCCTAGCGGGAGGGAACAATGAGCAGTTCTTC. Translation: CASSLAGLAGGNNEQFF.

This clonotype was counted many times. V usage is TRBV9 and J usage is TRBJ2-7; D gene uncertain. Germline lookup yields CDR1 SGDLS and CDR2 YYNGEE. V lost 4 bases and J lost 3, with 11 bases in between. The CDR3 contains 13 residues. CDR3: CASSPDPGYEQYF. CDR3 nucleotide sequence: TGTGCCAGCAGCCCGGACCCGGGCTACGAGCAGTACTTC.

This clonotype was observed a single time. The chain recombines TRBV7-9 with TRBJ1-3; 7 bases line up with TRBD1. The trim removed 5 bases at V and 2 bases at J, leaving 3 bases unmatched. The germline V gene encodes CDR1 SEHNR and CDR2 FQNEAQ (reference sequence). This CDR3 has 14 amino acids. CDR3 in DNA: TGTGCCAGCAGCCCTGGACAGGCTGGAAACACCATATATTTT. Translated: CASSPGQAGNTIYF.

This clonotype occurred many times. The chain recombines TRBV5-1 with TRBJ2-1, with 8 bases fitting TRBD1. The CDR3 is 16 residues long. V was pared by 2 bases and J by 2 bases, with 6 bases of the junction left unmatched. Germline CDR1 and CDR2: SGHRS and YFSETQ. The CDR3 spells CASSFSGDRTYNEQFF. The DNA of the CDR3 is TGCGCCAGCAGCTTCTCCGGGGACAGGACCTACAATGAGCAGTTCTTC. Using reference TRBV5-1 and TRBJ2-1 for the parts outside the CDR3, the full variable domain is KAGVTQTPRYLIKTRGQQVTLSCSPISGHRSVSWYQQTPGQGLQFLFEYFSETQRNKGNFPGRFSGRQFSNSRSEMNVSTLELGDSALYLCASSFSGDRTYNEQFFGPGTRLTVL.

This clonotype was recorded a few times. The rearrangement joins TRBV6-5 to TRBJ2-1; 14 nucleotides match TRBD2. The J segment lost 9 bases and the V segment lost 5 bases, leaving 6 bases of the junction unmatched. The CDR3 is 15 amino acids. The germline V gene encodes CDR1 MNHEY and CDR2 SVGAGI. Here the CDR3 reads CASSPRLAGGREQFF. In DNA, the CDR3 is TGTGCCAGCAGTCCAAGACTAGCGGGGGGGCGTGAGCAGTTCTTC.

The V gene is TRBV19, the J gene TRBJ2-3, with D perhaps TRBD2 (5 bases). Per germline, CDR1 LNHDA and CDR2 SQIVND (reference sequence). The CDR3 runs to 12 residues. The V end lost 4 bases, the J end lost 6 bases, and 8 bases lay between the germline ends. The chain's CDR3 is CASSTRGDTQYF. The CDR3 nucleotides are TGTGCCAGTAGTACCAGAGGGGATACGCAGTATTTT.

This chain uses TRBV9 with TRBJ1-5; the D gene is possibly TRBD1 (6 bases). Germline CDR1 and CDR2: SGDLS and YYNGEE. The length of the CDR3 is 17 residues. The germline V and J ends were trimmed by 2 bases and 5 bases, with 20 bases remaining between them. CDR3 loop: CASSVPGRGAWYQPQHF. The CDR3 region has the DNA TGTGCCAGCAGCGTTCCGGGACGGGGGGCTTGGTATCAGCCCCAGCATTTT.